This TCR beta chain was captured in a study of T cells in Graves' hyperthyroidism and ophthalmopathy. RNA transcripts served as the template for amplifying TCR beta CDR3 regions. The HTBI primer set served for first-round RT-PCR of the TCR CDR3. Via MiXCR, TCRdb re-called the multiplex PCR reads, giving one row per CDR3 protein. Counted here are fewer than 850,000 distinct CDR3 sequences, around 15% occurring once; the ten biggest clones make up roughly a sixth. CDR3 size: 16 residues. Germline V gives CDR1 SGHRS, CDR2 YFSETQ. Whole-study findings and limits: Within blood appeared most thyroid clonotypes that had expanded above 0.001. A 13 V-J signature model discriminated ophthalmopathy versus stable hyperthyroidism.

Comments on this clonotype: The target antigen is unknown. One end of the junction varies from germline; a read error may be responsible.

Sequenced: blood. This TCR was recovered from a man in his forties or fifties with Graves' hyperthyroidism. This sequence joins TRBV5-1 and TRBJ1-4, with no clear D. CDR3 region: CASSLMGVATNEKLVF. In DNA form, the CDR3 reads TGCGCCAGCAGCCTCATGGGCGTTGCGACTAATGAAAAACTGGTTTTT.